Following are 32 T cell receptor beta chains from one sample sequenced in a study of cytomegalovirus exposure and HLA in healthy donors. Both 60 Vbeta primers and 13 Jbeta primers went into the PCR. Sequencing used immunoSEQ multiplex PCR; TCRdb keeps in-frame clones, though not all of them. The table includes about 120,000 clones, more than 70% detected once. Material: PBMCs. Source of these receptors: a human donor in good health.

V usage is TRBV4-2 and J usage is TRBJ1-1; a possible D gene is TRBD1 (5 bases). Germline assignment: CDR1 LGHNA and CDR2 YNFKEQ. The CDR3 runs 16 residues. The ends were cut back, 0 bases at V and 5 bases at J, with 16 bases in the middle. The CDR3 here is CASSQDPGVRSTEAFF. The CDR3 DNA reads TGTGCCAGCAGCCAAGATCCGGGGGTGCGTTCGACTGAAGCTTTCTTT.

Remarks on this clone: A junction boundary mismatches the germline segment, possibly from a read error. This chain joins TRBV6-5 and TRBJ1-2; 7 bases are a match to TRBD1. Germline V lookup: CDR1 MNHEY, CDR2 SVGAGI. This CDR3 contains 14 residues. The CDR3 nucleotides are TGTGCCAGCAGTTCCCTACAGGGGTCCTATGTCTACACCTTC. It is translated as CASSSLQGSYVYTF.

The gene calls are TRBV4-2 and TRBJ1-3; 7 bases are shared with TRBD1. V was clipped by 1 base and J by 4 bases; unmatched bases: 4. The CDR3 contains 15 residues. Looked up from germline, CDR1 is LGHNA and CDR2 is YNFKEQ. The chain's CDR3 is CASSQGDREGNTIYF. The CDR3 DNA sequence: TGTGCCAGCAGCCAAGGAGACAGGGAGGGAAACACCATATATTTT.

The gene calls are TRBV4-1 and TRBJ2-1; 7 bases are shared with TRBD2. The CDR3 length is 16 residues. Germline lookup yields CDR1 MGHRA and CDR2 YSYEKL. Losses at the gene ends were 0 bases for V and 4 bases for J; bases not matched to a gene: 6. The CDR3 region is CASSQDASGDYNEQFF. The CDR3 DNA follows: TGCGCCAGCAGCCAAGACGCTAGCGGAGATTACAATGAGCAGTTCTTC.

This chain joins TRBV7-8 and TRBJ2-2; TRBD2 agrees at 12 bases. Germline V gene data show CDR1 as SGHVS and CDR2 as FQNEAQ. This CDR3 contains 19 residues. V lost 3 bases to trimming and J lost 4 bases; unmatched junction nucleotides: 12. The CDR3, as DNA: TGTGCCAGCAGCTTCTCGACTAGCGGGGGCCGCCAGAGCACCGGGGAGCTGTTTTTT. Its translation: CASSFSTSGGRQSTGELFF.

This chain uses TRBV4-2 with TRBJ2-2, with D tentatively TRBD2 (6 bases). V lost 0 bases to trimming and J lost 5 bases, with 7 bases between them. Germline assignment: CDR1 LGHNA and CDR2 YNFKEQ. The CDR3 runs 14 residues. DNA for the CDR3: TGTGCCAGCAGCCAAGATGGGGGGACCGGGGAGCTGTTTTTT. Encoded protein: CASSQDGGTGELFF.

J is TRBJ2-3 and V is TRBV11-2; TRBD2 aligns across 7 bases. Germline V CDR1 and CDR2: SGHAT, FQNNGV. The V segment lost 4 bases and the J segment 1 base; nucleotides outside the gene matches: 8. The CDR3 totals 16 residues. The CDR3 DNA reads TGTGCCAGCAGCTCCCGAGCGGGGAGGGGCACAGATACGCAGTATTTT. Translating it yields CASSSRAGRGTDTQYF.

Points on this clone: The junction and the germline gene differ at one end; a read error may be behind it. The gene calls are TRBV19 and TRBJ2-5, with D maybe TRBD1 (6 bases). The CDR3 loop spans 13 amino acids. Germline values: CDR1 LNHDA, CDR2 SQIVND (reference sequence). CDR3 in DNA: TGTGCCAGTAGTATAGTACGGGACATGGAGGTGAACTTC. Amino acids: CASSIVRDMEVNF.

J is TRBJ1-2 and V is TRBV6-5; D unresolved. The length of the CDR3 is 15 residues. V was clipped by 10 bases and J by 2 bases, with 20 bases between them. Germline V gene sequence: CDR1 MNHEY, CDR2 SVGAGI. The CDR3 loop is CATFTQEAINYGYTF. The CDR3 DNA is TGTGCCACGTTCACCCAGGAGGCCATCAACTATGGCTACACCTTC.

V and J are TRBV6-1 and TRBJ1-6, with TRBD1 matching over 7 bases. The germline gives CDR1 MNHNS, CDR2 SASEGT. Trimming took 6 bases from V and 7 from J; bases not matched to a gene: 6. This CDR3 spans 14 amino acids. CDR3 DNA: TGTGCCAGCAGCCCACCGGGACAGAATTCACCCCTCCACTTT. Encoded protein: CASSPPGQNSPLHF.

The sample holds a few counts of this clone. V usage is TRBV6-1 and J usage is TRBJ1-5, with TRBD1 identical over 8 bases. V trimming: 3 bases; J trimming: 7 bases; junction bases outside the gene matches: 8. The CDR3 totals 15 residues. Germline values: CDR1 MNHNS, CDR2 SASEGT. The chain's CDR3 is CASSDAWTGSQPQHF. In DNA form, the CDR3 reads TGTGCCAGCAGTGACGCCTGGACAGGGAGCCAGCCCCAGCATTTT.

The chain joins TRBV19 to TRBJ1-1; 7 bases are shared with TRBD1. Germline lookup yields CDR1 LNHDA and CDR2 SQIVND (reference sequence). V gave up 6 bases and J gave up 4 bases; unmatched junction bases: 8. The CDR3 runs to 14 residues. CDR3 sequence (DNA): TGTGCCAGTAGCCCTCTAACAGGGGTCACTGAAGCTTTCTTT. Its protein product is CASSPLTGVTEAFF.

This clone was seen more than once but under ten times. The CDR3 bases are TGCGCCAGCAGTGGTAGACTAGCGGGGGCCCTTGAGCAGTTCTTC. This sequence encodes CASSGRLAGALEQFF. V and J are TRBV10-1 and TRBJ2-1, with 12 nucleotides matching TRBD2. Germline assignment: CDR1 WNHNN and CDR2 SYGVQD (reference sequence). CDR3 length equals 15 residues. V lost 4 bases to trimming and J lost 9 bases; unmatched junction nucleotides: 7.

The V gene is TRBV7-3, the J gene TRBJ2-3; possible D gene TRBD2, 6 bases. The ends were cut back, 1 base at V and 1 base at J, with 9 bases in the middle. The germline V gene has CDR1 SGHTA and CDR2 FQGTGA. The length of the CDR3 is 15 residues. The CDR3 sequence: CASSLMGGRTDTQYF. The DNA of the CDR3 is TGTGCCAGCAGCTTAATGGGGGGTCGCACAGATACGCAGTATTTT. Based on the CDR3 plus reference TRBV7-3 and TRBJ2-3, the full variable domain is GAGVSQTPSNKVTEKGKYVELRCDPISGHTALYWYRQSLGQGPEFLIYFQGTGAADDSGLPNDRFFAVRPEGSVSTLKIQRTERGDSAVYLCASSLMGGRTDTQYFGPGTRLTVL.

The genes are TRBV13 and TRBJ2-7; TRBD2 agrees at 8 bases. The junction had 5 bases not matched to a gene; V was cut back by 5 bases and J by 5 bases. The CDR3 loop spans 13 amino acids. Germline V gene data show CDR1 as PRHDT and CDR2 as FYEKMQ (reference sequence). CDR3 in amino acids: CASSRRGGDEQYF. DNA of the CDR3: TGTGCCAGCAGCCGCCGGGGGGGGGACGAGCAGTACTTC.

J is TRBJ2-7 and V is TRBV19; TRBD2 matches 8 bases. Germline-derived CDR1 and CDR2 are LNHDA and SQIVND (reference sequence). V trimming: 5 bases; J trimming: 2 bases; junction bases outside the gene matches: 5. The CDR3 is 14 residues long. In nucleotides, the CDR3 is TGTGCCAGTAGTGTCCCGGGACTAGCCTACGAGCAGTACTTC. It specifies CASSVPGLAYEQYF.

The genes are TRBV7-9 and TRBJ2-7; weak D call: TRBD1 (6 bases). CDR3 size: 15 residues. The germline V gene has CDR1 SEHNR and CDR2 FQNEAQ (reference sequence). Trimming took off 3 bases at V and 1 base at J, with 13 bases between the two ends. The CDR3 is CASSFSGRGSYEQYF. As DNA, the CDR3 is TGTGCCAGCAGCTTCTCGGGCAGGGGATCCTACGAGCAGTACTTC.

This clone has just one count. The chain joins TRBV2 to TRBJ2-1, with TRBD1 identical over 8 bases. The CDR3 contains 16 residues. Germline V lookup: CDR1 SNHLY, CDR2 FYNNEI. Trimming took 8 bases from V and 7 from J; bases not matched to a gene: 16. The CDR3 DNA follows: TGTGCCAGCGCCGGAGGTCAGGGGGCGGGTTTTAATGAGCAGTTCTTC. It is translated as CASAGGQGAGFNEQFF.

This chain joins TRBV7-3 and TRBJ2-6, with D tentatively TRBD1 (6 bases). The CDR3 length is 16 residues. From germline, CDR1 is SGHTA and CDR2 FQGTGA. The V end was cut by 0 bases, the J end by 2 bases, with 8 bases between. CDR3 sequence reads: CASSLTKGAGANVLTF. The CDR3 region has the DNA TGTGCCAGCAGCTTAACTAAGGGGGCTGGGGCCAACGTCCTGACTTTC.

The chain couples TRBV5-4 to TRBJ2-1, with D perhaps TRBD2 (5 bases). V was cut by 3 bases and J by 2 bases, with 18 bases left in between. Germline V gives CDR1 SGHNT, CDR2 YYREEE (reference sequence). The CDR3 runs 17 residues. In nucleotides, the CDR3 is TGTGCCAGCAGCTCAGGAGGTCGGCTTCCCCCCTACAATGAGCAGTTCTTC. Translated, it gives CASSSGGRLPPYNEQFF. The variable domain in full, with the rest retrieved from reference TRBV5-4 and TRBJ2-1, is ETGVTQSPTHLIKTRGQQVTLRCSSQSGHNTVSWYQQALGQGPQFIFQYYREEENGRGNFPPRFSGLQFPNYSSELNVNALELDDSALYLCASSSGGRLPPYNEQFFGPGTRLTVL.

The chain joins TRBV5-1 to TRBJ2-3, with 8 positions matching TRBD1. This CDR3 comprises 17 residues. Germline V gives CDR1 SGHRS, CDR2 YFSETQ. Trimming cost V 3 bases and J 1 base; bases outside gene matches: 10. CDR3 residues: CASSSQGAGDGTDTQYF. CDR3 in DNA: TGCGCCAGCAGCTCGCAGGGGGCTGGAGATGGCACAGATACGCAGTATTTT.

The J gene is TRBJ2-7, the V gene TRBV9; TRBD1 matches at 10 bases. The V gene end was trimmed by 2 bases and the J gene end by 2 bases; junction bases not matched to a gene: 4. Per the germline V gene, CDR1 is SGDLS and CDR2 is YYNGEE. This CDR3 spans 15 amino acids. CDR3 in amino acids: CASSVGQGGPYEQYF. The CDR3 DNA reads TGTGCCAGCAGCGTCGGACAGGGGGGTCCCTACGAGCAGTACTTC.

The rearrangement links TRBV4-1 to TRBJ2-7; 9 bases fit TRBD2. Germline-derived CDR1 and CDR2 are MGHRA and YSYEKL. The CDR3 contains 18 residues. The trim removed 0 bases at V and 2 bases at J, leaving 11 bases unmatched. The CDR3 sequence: CASSQDPHSAGGTYEQYF. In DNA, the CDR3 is TGCGCCAGCAGCCAAGATCCTCACTCAGCGGGGGGTACCTACGAGCAGTACTTC.

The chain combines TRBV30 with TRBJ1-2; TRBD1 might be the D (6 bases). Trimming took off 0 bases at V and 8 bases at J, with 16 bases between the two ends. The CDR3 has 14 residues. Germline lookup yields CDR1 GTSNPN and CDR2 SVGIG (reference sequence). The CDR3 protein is CAWSVSGAAHGYTF. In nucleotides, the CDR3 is TGTGCCTGGAGTGTATCAGGGGCTGCCCACGGCTACACCTTC.

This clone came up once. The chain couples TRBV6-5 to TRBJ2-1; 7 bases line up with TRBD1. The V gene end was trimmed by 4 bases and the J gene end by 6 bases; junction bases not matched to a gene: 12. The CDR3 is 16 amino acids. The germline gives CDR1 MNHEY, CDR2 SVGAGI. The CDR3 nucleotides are TGTGCCAGCAGTTCCGTCGACAGGGCCCTTTCCAATGAGCAGTTCTTC. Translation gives CASSSVDRALSNEQFF.

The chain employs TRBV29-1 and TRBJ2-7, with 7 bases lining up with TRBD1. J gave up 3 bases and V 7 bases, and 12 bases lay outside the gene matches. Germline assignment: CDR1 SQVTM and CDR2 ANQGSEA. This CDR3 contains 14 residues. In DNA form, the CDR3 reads TGCAGCGCGACGACAGGGATGGGCCTCTACGAGCAGTACTTC. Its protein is CSATTGMGLYEQYF.

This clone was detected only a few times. CDR3 nucleotides: TGTGCCAGCAGTTTTGGGGGGACCCAGCATTTT. Its protein product is CASSFGGTQHF. This chain uses TRBV27 with TRBJ1-5, with a tentative D call TRBD1 (5 bases). CDR1 is MNHEY, CDR2 SMNVEV, per germline (reference sequence). V was clipped by 3 bases and J by 11 bases, with 8 bases between them. CDR3 length: 11 residues.

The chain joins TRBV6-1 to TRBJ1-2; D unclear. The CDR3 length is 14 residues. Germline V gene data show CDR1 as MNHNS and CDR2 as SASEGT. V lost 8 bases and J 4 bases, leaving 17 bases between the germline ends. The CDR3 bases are TGTGCCAGCTCCGCCGTTCACGGTTCCTATGGCTACACCTTC. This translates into CASSAVHGSYGYTF.

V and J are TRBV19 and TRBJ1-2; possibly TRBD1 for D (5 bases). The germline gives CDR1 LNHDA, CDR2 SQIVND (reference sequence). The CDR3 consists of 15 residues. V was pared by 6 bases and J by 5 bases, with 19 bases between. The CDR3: CASSLGTGFAYGYTF. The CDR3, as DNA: TGTGCCAGTAGCCTGGGCACAGGTTTCGCATATGGCTACACCTTC.

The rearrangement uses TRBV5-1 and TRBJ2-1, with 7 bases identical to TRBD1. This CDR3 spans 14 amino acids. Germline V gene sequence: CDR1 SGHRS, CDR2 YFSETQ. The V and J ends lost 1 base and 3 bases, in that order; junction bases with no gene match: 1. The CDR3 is CASSLTGVYNEQFF. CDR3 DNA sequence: TGCGCCAGCAGCTTGACAGGGGTCTACAATGAGCAGTTCTTC.

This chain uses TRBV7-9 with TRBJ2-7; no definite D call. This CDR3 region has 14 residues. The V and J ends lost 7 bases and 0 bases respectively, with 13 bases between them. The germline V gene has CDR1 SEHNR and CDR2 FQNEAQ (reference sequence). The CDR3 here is CASTNAESSYEQYF. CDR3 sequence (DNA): TGTGCCAGCACAAACGCGGAGAGCTCCTACGAGCAGTACTTC.

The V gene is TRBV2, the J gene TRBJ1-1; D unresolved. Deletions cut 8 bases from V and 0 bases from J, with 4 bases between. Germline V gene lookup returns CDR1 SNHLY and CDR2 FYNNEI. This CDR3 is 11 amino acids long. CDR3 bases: TGTGCCAGCCAAATGAACACTGAAGCTTTCTTT. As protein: CASQMNTEAFF.